This entry lists 8 T cell receptor beta chains sequenced from one sample in a study of OX40 agonist ivuxolimab in advanced cancers. The assay was immunoSEQ multiplex PCR, and TCRdb's table has in-frame clones only and misses some. The table shows approximately 110,000 clones, with roughly 90% occurring only once. The source material was CD4+ or CD8+ T cells sorted from blood, sampled in a trial of the OX40 agonist ivuxolimab. The receptor source for this set is an adult with an advanced solid tumor such as melanoma, head and neck, liver or kidney cancer.

This clone was detected once. This sequence joins TRBV18 and TRBJ2-2, with 9 bases aligning to TRBD2. Losses at the gene ends were 2 bases for V and 1 base for J; bases not matched to a gene: 11. This CDR3 is built from 19 residues. The germline gives CDR1 KGHSH, CDR2 LQKENI. The CDR3 sequence: CASSPKIAGEVWNTGELFF. CDR3 DNA: TGTGCCAGCTCACCAAAAATAGCGGGAGAGGTCTGGAACACCGGGGAGCTGTTTTTT.

This rearrangement joins TRBV28 to TRBJ1-1; D call uncertain. Germline CDR1 is MDHEN and CDR2 is SYDVKM. The V end was cut by 2 bases, the J end by 0 bases, with 7 bases between. The CDR3 covers 14 residues. CDR3 amino acids: CASSLGTMNTEAFF. CDR3 nucleotide sequence: TGTGCCAGCAGTTTAGGTACTATGAACACTGAAGCTTTCTTT.

This chain connects TRBV6-5 to TRBJ1-1; 9 nucleotides agree with TRBD1. Germline trimming cut 6 bases from V and 8 bases from J; bases unmatched to any gene: 1. Per the germline V gene, CDR1 is MNHEY and CDR2 is SVGAGI. The CDR3 loop spans 11 amino acids. CDR3: CASSGTGEAFF. CDR3 nucleotide sequence: TGTGCCAGCAGCGGGACAGGGGAAGCTTTCTTT.

V is TRBV19 and J is TRBJ2-4; D not certain. Germline loops: CDR1 LNHDA, CDR2 SQIVND (reference sequence). This CDR3 contains 14 residues. V lost 6 bases to trimming and J lost 4 bases, with 13 bases between them. Here the CDR3 DNA reads TGTGCCAGTAGAACAGCCGAGACAAAAAACATTCAGTACTTC. Protein: CASRTAETKNIQYF.

The chain uses TRBV9 and TRBJ2-3, with D maybe TRBD1 (5 bases). The CDR3 totals 14 residues. The ends were cut back, 4 bases at V and 2 bases at J, with 11 bases in the middle. CDR1 and CDR2 (germline): SGDLS, YYNGEE. Written as DNA, the CDR3 is TGTGCCAGCAGCATTAGACAGAACACAGATACGCAGTATTTT. This sequence encodes CASSIRQNTDTQYF.

The V gene is TRBV6-1, the J gene TRBJ2-7; D gene uncertain. Between the trimmed V and J ends, which lost 6 bases and 5 bases, there was a span of 20 bases. This CDR3 contains 15 residues. Per germline, CDR1 MNHNS and CDR2 SASEGT. The CDR3 protein is CASRAMLSNTDEQYF. The CDR3 DNA is TGTGCCAGCAGGGCTATGCTTAGCAATACCGACGAGCAGTACTTC.

This chain uses TRBV5-4 with TRBJ1-2, with D uncertain. In germline, CDR1 is SGHNT, CDR2 YYREEE (reference sequence). The CDR3 is 13 residues long. V lost 0 bases and J lost 8, with 11 bases in between. CDR3 sequence reads: CASSLATLQGYTF. The CDR3 DNA follows: TGTGCCAGCAGCTTGGCCACGCTGCAGGGCTACACCTTC.

This clone appeared a few times. The rearrangement links TRBV19 to TRBJ2-2, with no clear D. Germline CDR1 and CDR2: LNHDA and SQIVND (reference sequence). Trimming removed 4 bases from V and 3 bases from J, with 0 bases in between. The CDR3 consists of 11 residues. Here the CDR3 DNA reads TGTGCCAGTAGTAACACCGGGGAGCTGTTTTTT. Amino acid sequence: CASSNTGELFF.